This TCR beta chain was recorded in a study of blood T cell repertoires in COVID-19. About the study: From the United States, Italy and Spain came samples of acute and convalescent COVID-19.

Some clones are missing from TCRdb's copy, which holds only in-frame ones; the method was immunoSEQ multiplex PCR. The sample holds some 140,000 clones, approximately 81% seen once. Sequencing was done on a sample of PBMCs or T cells enriched from blood (not recorded which). This receptor was taken from a middle-aged man with acute COVID-19.

The CDR3 nucleotides read TGTGCTAGTGGTTTGGGCGAGAGCTACGAGCAGTACTTC. Amino acid sequence: CASGLGESYEQYF. The genes are TRBV12-5 and TRBJ2-7; no definite D call. The germline CDR1 and CDR2 sequences are LGHNT and FRNRAP. The CDR3 contains 13 residues. V lost 1 base and J 3 bases, leaving 7 bases between the germline ends.